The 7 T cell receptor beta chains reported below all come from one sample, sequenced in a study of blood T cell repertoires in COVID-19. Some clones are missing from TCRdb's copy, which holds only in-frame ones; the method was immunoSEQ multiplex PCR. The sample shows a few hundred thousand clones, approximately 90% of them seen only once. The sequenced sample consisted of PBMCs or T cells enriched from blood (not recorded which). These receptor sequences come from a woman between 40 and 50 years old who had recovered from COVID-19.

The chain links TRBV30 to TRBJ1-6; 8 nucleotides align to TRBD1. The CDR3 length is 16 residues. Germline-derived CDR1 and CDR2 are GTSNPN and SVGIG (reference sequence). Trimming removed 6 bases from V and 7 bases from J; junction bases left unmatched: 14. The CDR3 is CACQTQGAPGNSPLHF. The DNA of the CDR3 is TGTGCCTGTCAGACGCAGGGGGCGCCGGGAAATTCACCCCTCCACTTT. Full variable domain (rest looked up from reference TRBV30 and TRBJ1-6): SQTIHQWPATLVQPVGSPLSLECTVEGTSNPNLYWYRQAAGRGLQLLFYSVGIGQISSEVPQNLSASRPQDRQFILSSKKLLLSDSGFYLCACQTQGAPGNSPLHFGNGTRLTVT.

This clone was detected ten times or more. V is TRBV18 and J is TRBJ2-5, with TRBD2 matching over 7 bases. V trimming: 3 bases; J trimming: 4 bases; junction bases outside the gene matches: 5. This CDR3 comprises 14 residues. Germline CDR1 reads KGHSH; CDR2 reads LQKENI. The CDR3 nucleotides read TGTGCCAGCTCACCCGGACCGGGGGGAGAGACCCAGTACTTC. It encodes CASSPGPGGETQYF.

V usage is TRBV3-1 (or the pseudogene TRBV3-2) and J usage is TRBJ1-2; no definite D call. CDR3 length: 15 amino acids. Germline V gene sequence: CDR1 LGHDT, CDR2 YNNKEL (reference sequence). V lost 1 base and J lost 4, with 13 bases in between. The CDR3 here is CASSQGVVPIYGYTF. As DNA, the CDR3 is TGTGCCAGCAGCCAAGGCGTCGTTCCTATCTATGGCTACACCTTC.

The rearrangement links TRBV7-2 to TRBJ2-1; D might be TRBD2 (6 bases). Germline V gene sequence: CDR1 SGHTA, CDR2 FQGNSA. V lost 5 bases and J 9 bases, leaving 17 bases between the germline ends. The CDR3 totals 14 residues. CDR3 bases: TGTGCCAGCAGCATAGGGACTCCCGAGGGTGAGCAGTTCTTC. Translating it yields CASSIGTPEGEQFF.

The CDR3 DNA is TGTGCCAGCAGTGAAGCGCGAGGGTTCGGAAACACCATATATTTT. Translating gives CASSEARGFGNTIYF. V gene TRBV6-1 combines with J gene TRBJ1-3, with D unclear. The CDR3 consists of 15 residues. V was shortened by 0 bases and J by 4 bases, with 10 bases between the two germline ends. Germline V CDR1 and CDR2: MNHNS, SASEGT.

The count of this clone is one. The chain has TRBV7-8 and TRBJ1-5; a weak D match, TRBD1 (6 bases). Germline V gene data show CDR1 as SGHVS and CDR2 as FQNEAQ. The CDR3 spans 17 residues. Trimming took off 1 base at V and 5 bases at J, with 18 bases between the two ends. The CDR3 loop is CASSLGRGLPAYQPQHF. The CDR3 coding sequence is TGTGCCAGCAGCTTAGGCAGGGGTCTTCCCGCTTATCAGCCCCAGCATTTT.

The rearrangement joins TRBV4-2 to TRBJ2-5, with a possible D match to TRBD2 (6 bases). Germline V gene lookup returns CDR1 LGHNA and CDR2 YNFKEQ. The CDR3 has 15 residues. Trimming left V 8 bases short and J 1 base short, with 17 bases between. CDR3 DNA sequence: TGTGCCAGCGCCCCCGAACGGGGGATCCAAGAGACCCAGTACTTC. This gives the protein CASAPERGIQETQYF.